Below are 23 T cell receptor beta chains sequenced from a single sample in a study of T cell responses to AZD1222 COVID-19 vaccine. The protocol was immunoSEQ multiplex PCR, while the TCRdb copy is restricted to in-frame clones and leaves out a portion. This table has about 130,000 clones, more than 75% appearing once. This material consisted of peripheral blood, taken on day 0 of AZD1222 vaccination. All receptors derive from an adult in good health.

In this sample, this clone turned up a few times. DNA for the CDR3: TGCGCCAGCAGCTTGATGGGGCCTCCCGGCACTGAAGCTTTCTTT. Translation: CASSLMGPPGTEAFF. The chain joins TRBV5-1 to TRBJ1-1; TRBD1 is a possible D gene (5 bases). Trimming pared 1 base from V and 4 bases from J, leaving 14 bases between. The CDR3 loop spans 15 amino acids. The germline CDR1 and CDR2 sequences are SGHRS and YFSETQ.

This clone was found a few times. The chain has TRBV10-2 and TRBJ1-5; D is unclear. CDR1 is WSHSY, CDR2 SAAADI, per germline. V was clipped by 6 bases and J by 6 bases, with 15 bases between them. This CDR3 comprises 14 residues. CDR3 loop: CASREAGNSQPQHF. As DNA, the CDR3 is TGCGCCAGCAGGGAGGCGGGCAACAGTCAGCCCCAGCATTTT.

The V call is TRBV19, the J call TRBJ1-2; weak D call: TRBD1 (6 bases). Germline CDR1 reads LNHDA; CDR2 reads SQIVND (reference sequence). V was clipped by 8 bases and J by 10 bases, with 23 bases between them. This CDR3 is 14 amino acids long. The CDR3 DNA reads as TGTGCCAGTGGGATAGGGGGGGGAAGTCTCGTCTACACCTTC. Residues: CASGIGGGSLVYTF.

This rearrangement joins TRBV18 to TRBJ2-5, with D perhaps matching TRBD1 (6 bases). The V gene lost 2 bases and the J gene lost 8 bases, with 18 bases spanning the gap. Germline V lookup: CDR1 KGHSH, CDR2 LQKENI. The CDR3 contains 15 residues. CDR3 region: CASSPLSGQPNTQYF. The CDR3, as DNA: TGTGCCAGCTCACCATTGTCAGGACAGCCGAACACCCAGTACTTC.

The chain recombines TRBV25-1 with TRBJ1-5; D not resolved. CDR3 size: 15 residues. In germline, CDR1 is MGHDK, CDR2 SYGVNS. V was cut by 4 bases and J by 0 bases, with 10 bases left in between. Written as DNA, the CDR3 is TGTGCCAGCAGTGGCCCCGGAACTAGCAATCAGCCCCAGCATTTT. It translates to CASSGPGTSNQPQHF.

The rearrangement joins TRBV7-9 to TRBJ2-5, with a possible D match to TRBD1 (6 bases). The CDR3 is made up of 15 amino acids. V gave up 5 bases and J gave up 1 base, with 14 bases separating them. Germline CDR1 is SEHNR and CDR2 is FQNEAQ (reference sequence). Written as DNA, the CDR3 is TGTGCCAGCAGCCGAGTGCAGGGGTCCCAAGAGACCCAGTACTTC. It encodes CASSRVQGSQETQYF. Looking up the rest from reference TRBV7-9 and TRBJ2-5 gives the full variable domain: DTGVSQNPRHKITKRGQNVTFRCDPISEHNRLYWYRQTLGQGPEFLTYFQNEAQLEKSRLLSDRFSAERPKGSFSTLEIQRTEQGDSAMYLCASSRVQGSQETQYFGPGTRLLVL.

This chain joins TRBV28 and TRBJ1-2, with 7 bases matching TRBD1. Germline V CDR1 and CDR2: MDHEN, SYDVKM. The CDR3 runs to 15 residues. V shed 5 bases and J 3 bases; nucleotides not matched to a gene: 9. CDR3 coding DNA: TGTGCCAGCAGTCTCACCGGAACAGGGGACTATGGCTACACCTTC. As protein: CASSLTGTGDYGYTF.

V gene TRBV28 combines with J gene TRBJ1-3; 7 nucleotides agree with TRBD1. V shed 2 bases, J shed 8 bases, and the junction held 15 bases outside the gene matches. Germline V gives CDR1 MDHEN, CDR2 SYDVKM. This CDR3 is 17 amino acids long. This CDR3 is CASSLIRRQGRGDTIYF. The CDR3 DNA is TGTGCCAGCAGTTTAATTAGGAGACAGGGACGCGGGGACACCATATATTTT.

The gene calls are TRBV6-1 and TRBJ1-1; 7 bases align to TRBD1. Germline V gene lookup returns CDR1 MNHNS and CDR2 SASEGT. CDR3 length: 14 residues. J gave up 2 bases and V 6 bases, and 6 bases lay outside the gene matches. This chain's CDR3 is CASSRGTDNTEAFF. The CDR3 DNA is TGTGCCAGCAGCCGGGGGACAGATAACACTGAAGCTTTCTTT.

This chain links TRBV7-2 with TRBJ1-1; D might be TRBD1 (5 bases). Germline assignment: CDR1 SGHTA and CDR2 FQGNSA. V was cut by 3 bases and J by 2 bases, with 10 bases left in between. This CDR3 is 14 amino acids long. The CDR3 nucleotides read TGTGCCAGCAGCTTCCGGGACGGTAACACTGAAGCTTTCTTT. It yields the protein CASSFRDGNTEAFF.

The CDR3 region has the DNA TGCAGTGCTAGTGAATCGTTGGGGGCGCGTGGCTACACCTTC. This gives the protein CSASESLGARGYTF. The chain carries TRBV20-1 and TRBJ1-2, with D possibly TRBD1 on 6 matching bases. CDR1 and CDR2 (germline): DFQATT, SNEGSKA (reference sequence). The V end was cut by 3 bases, the J end by 7 bases, with 18 bases between. The CDR3 is 14 residues long.

This rearrangement joins TRBV5-4 to TRBJ2-5, with no clear D. Germline lookup yields CDR1 SGHNT and CDR2 YYREEE (reference sequence). Trimming cost V 4 bases and J 2 bases, with 12 bases left between them. The CDR3 spans 14 residues. DNA of the CDR3: TGTGCCAGCAGCCTTGGTCCAGGACAAGAGACCCAGTACTTC. Protein product: CASSLGPGQETQYF.

The rearrangement uses TRBV12-3 or TRBV12-4 and TRBJ1-5, with unresolved D. With 3 bases removed from V and 7 bases from J, the gap between germline ends came to 7 bases. This CDR3 contains 12 residues. The CDR3 sequence is CASSFSEQPQHF. DNA for the CDR3: TGTGCCAGCAGTTTCTCGGAACAGCCCCAGCATTTT.

This clone appeared once. The V gene is TRBV14, the J gene TRBJ2-5, with 8 positions matching TRBD2. CDR3 length: 15 residues. J gave up 6 bases and V 1 base, and 7 bases lay outside the gene matches. Germline CDR1 reads SGHDN; CDR2 reads FVKESK. This chain's CDR3 is CASSQAAGGRKTQYF. In DNA, the CDR3 is TGTGCCAGCAGCCAAGCTGCGGGGGGCCGAAAGACCCAGTACTTC.

The chain joins TRBV5-1 to TRBJ2-7, with TRBD1 matching 7 bases. The CDR3 runs 15 residues. The V gene's germline CDR1 is SGHRS and CDR2 YFSETQ. The J segment lost 2 bases and the V segment lost 2 bases, leaving 7 bases of the junction unmatched. CDR3: CASSFDRVGTYEQYF. CDR3 in DNA: TGCGCCAGCAGCTTCGACAGGGTTGGGACCTACGAGCAGTACTTC.

The gene calls are TRBV13 and TRBJ1-6; D is uncertain. The CDR3 consists of 14 residues. Germline V gives CDR1 PRHDT, CDR2 FYEKMQ (reference sequence). The V end was cut by 1 base, the J end by 6 bases, with 7 bases between. This chain's CDR3 is CASSLDRGNSPLHF. DNA for the CDR3: TGTGCCAGCAGCTTAGACCGAGGTAATTCACCCCTCCACTTT.

This chain uses TRBV14 with TRBJ1-6; D ambiguous. Trimming shortened V by 2 bases and J by 6 bases, and 17 bases separated the two germline ends. This CDR3 comprises 17 residues. Germline values: CDR1 SGHDN, CDR2 FVKESK. The CDR3 DNA reads as TGTGCCAGCAGCCAATGTCGGAGAGGTAAGTGTAATTCACCCCTCCACTTT. It specifies CASSQCRRGKCNSPLHF. Full variable domain (outside the CDR3, taken from reference TRBV14 and TRBJ1-6): EAGVTQFPSHSVIEKGQTVTLRCDPISGHDNLYWYRRVMGKEIKFLLHFVKESKQDESGMPNNRFLAERTGGTYSTLKVQPAELEDSGVYFCASSQCRRGKCNSPLHFGNGTRLTVT.

This chain joins TRBV28 and TRBJ1-5, with D possibly TRBD1 on 5 matching bases. The germline V gene has CDR1 MDHEN and CDR2 SYDVKM. The V gene lost 5 bases and the J gene lost 9 bases, with 23 bases spanning the gap. The CDR3 contains 16 residues. The CDR3 spells CASSLHLTANRRPQHF. CDR3 nucleotide sequence: TGTGCCAGCAGTCTCCACCTGACAGCAAACCGTCGGCCCCAGCATTTT. The full variable domain, rest sourced from reference TRBV28 and TRBJ1-5, is DVKVTQSSRYLVKRTGEKVFLECVQDMDHENMFWYRQDPGLGLRLIYFSYDVKMKEKGDIPEGYSVSREKKERFSLILESASTNQTSMYLCASSLHLTANRRPQHFGDGTRLSIL.

CDR3: CASSQEGGRPLYNEQFF. DNA of the CDR3: TGTGCCAGCAGCCAAGAGGGGGGGCGACCCCTTTACAATGAGCAGTTCTTC. The rearrangement uses TRBV14 and TRBJ2-1; D may be TRBD2 (7 bases). Germline lookup yields CDR1 SGHDN and CDR2 FVKESK. V lost 0 bases and J lost 4, with 16 bases in between. CDR3 length: 17 residues. Supplemented by reference TRBV14 and TRBJ2-1, the full variable domain reads EAGVTQFPSHSVIEKGQTVTLRCDPISGHDNLYWYRRVMGKEIKFLLHFVKESKQDESGMPNNRFLAERTGGTYSTLKVQPAELEDSGVYFCASSQEGGRPLYNEQFFGPGTRLTVL.

The rearrangement uses TRBV29-1 and TRBJ1-2; TRBD1 agrees at 8 bases. CDR3 length equals 11 residues. Germline CDR1 is SQVTM and CDR2 is ANQGSEA. The V segment lost 6 bases and the J segment 7 bases; nucleotides outside the gene matches: 4. CDR3 nucleotide sequence: TGCAGCGTGACAGGGGTTGGTGGCTACACCTTC. It encodes CSVTGVGGYTF. The whole variable domain, filled in from reference TRBV29-1 and TRBJ1-2, reads SAVISQKPSRDICQRGTSLTIQCQVDSQVTMMFWYRQQPGQSLTLIATANQGSEATYESGFVIDKFPISRPNLTFSTLTVSNMSPEDSSIYLCSVTGVGGYTFGSGTRLTVV.

The rearrangement joins TRBV6-5 to TRBJ2-5, with 10 nucleotides matching TRBD2. The CDR3 contains 13 residues. The V gene's germline CDR1 is MNHEY and CDR2 SVGAGI. J lost 5 bases, V lost 7 bases, and 4 bases had no gene match. The DNA of the CDR3 is TGTGCCAGCAAGCGGGGGGGCGGGGAGACCCAGTACTTC. Translated: CASKRGGGETQYF.

The V call is TRBV5-1, the J call TRBJ2-2; 8 nucleotides agree with TRBD1. The CDR3 sequence is 14 residues long. The J segment lost 7 bases and the V segment lost 2 bases, leaving 4 bases of the junction unmatched. Looked up from germline, CDR1 is SGHRS and CDR2 is YFSETQ. This chain's CDR3 is CASSFGQGGGELFF. The CDR3 coding sequence is TGCGCCAGCAGCTTCGGACAGGGTGGCGGGGAGCTGTTTTTT. The full variable domain, completed using reference TRBV5-1 and TRBJ2-2, is KAGVTQTPRYLIKTRGQQVTLSCSPISGHRSVSWYQQTPGQGLQFLFEYFSETQRNKGNFPGRFSGRQFSNSRSEMNVSTLELGDSALYLCASSFGQGGGELFFGEGSRLTVL.

The V gene is TRBV9, the J gene TRBJ1-4; 8 bases are a match to TRBD1. Trimming removed 6 bases from V and 6 bases from J; junction bases left unmatched: 7. CDR3 size: 14 residues. Germline V gives CDR1 SGDLS, CDR2 YYNGEE. CDR3 in DNA: TGTGCCAGCAACAGACAGGGGACGGATGAAAAACTGTTTTTT. Amino acid sequence: CASNRQGTDEKLFF.